This TCR beta chain was obtained from a study of CXCR3-negative and CXCR3-positive naive CD8 T cells. General study results and limits: Naive CXCR3-positive and CXCR3-negative cells shared similar TRBV-TRBJ usage, unlike memory cells. Memory CD8+ T cell repertoires were far less diverse than both naive subsets.

The germline V gene encodes CDR1 SGHDN and CDR2 FVKESK. This CDR3 contains 14 residues. Sorts performed in triplicate captured some 270,000 cells each from every CD8+ T cell subset. 5' RACE with UMI labels generated the TRB cDNA libraries. TCRdb re-called the 5' RACE reads and shows each CDR3 protein once, DNA omitted. This sample's clone table lists about 58,000 distinct CDR3 sequences. With respect to this clonotype: Its target is not known.

The receptor was derived from a human donor in good health. Some clones in this sample may be carry-over from other donors' samples. Sample: naive CXCR3- CD8+ T cells from blood. Subset here: CD45RO-CCR7+CD27+CD95- naive CD8+ T cells lacking CXCR3 (TNR3-). The V call is TRBV14, the J call TRBJ2-7; the D gene TCRdb calls, TRBD1, cannot be checked with no DNA. The chain's CDR3 is CASSQVPGTGEQYF.